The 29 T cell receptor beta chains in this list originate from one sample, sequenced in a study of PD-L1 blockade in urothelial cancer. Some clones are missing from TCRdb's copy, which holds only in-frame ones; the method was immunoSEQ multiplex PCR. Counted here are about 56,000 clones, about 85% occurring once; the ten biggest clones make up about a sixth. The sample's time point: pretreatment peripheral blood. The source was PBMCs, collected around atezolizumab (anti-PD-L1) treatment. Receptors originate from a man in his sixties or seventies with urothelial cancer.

In DNA form, the CDR3 reads TGTGCCAGCAGCCAACACGTGGAGCAGTTCTTC. Protein sequence: CASSQHVEQFF. The chain recombines TRBV5-4 with TRBJ2-1, with no clear D. Trimming took off 4 bases at V and 10 bases at J, with 9 bases between the two ends. The CDR3 is 11 amino acids. The germline V gene has CDR1 SGHNT and CDR2 YYREEE (reference sequence). The whole variable domain, remainder taken from reference TRBV5-4 and TRBJ2-1, is ETGVTQSPTHLIKTRGQQVTLRCSSQSGHNTVSWYQQALGQGPQFIFQYYREEENGRGNFPPRFSGLQFPNYSSELNVNALELDDSALYLCASSQHVEQFFGPGTRLTVL.

Here the CDR3 reads CSVGRTGAPGELFF. In DNA, the CDR3 is TGCAGCGTTGGGAGGACAGGGGCCCCCGGGGAGCTGTTTTTT. The chain combines TRBV29-1 with TRBJ2-2, with 9 bases matching TRBD1. Germline trimming cut 4 bases from V and 6 bases from J; bases unmatched to any gene: 6. This CDR3 has 14 residues. Germline CDR1 is SQVTM and CDR2 is ANQGSEA.

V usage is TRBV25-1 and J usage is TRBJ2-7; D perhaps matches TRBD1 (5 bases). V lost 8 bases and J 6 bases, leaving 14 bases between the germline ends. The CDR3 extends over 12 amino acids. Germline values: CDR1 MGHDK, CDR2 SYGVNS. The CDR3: CASRAGSREQYF. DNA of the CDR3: TGTGCCAGCCGGGCAGGGTCGCGCGAGCAGTACTTC.

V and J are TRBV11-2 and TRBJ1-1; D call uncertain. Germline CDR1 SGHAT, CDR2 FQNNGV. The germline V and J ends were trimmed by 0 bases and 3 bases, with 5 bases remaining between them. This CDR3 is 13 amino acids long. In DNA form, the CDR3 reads TGTGCCAGCAGCTTAGACCCCTACACTGAAGCTTTCTTT. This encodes CASSLDPYTEAFF. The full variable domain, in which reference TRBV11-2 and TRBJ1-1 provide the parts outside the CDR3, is EAGVAQSPRYKIIEKRQSVAFWCNPISGHATLYWYQQILGQGPKLLIQFQNNGVVDDSQLPKDRFSAERLKGVDSTLKIQPAKLEDSAVYLCASSLDPYTEAFFGQGTRLTVV.

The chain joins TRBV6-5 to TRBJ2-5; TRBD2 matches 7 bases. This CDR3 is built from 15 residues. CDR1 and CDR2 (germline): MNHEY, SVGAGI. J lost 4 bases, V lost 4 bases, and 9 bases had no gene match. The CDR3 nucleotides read TGTGCCAGCAGTTCAACGACTAGCCGAGGAGAGACCCAGTACTTC. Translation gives CASSSTTSRGETQYF.

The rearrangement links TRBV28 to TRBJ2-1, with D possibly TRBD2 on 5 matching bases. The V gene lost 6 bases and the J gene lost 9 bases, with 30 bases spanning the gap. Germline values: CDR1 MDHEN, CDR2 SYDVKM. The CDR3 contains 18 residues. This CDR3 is CASSRPTYMSGLIREQFF. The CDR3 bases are TGTGCCAGCAGCCGCCCCACCTATATGAGCGGTCTGATACGTGAGCAGTTCTTC.

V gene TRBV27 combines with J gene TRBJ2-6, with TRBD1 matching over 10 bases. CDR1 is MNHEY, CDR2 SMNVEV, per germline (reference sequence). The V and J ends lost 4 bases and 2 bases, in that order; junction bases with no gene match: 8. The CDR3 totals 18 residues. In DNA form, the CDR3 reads TGTGCCAGCAGTTCAAAAGACAGGGGGCTTGCTGGGGCCAACGTCCTGACTTTC. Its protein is CASSSKDRGLAGANVLTF.

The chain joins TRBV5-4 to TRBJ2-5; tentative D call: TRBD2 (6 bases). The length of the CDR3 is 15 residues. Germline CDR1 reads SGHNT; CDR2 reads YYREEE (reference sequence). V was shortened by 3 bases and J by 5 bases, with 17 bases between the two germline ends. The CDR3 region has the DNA TGTGCCAGCAGCTCGGAGGGAGGCCCGCTGGAGACCCAGTACTTC. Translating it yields CASSSEGGPLETQYF.

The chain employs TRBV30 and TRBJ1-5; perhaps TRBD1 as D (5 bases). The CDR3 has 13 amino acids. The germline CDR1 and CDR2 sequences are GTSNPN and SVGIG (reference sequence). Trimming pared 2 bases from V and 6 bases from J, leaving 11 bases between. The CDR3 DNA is TGTGCCTGGAGTCGCCAGGGAGGTCAGCCCCAGCATTTT. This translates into CAWSRQGGQPQHF.

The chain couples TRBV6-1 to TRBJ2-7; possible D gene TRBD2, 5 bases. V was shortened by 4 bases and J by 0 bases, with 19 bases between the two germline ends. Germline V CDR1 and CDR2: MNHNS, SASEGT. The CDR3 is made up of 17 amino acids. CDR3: CASSADLPGIFSYEQYF. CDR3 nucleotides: TGTGCCAGCAGTGCTGACCTCCCGGGGATCTTCTCCTACGAGCAGTACTTC.

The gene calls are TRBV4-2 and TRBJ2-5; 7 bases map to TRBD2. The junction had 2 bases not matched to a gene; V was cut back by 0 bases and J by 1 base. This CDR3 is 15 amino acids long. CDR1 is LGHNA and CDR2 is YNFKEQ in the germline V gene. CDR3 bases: TGTGCCAGCAGCCAAGATGGGACTACCCAAGAGACCCAGTACTTC. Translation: CASSQDGTTQETQYF.

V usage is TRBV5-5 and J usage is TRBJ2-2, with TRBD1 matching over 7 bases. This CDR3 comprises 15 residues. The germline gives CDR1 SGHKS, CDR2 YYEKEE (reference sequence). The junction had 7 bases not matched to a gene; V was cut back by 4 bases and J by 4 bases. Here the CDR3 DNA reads TGTGCCAGCAGCGCCGGACAGGTTCGCACCGGGGAGCTGTTTTTT. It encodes CASSAGQVRTGELFF.

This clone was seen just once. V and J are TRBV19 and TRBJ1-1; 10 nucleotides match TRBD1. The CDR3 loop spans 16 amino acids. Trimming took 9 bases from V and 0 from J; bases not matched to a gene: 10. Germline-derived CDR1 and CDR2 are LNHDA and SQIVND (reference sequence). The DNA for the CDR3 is TGTGCCAGCACCCTGACAGGGGGCTCAATGAACACTGAAGCTTTCTTT. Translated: CASTLTGGSMNTEAFF.

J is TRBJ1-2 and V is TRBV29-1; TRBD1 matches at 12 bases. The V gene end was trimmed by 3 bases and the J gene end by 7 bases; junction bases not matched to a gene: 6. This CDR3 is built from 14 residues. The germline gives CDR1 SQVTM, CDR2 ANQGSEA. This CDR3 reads CSVEGGQGAGGYTF. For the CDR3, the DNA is TGCAGCGTTGAGGGGGGACAGGGGGCGGGTGGCTACACCTTC.

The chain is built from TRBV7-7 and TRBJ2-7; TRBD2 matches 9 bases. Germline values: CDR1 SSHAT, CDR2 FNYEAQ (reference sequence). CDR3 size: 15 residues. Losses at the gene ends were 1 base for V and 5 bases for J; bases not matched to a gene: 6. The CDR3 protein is CASSLGASGTHEQYF. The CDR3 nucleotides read TGTGCCAGCAGCTTAGGGGCTAGCGGGACGCACGAGCAGTACTTC.

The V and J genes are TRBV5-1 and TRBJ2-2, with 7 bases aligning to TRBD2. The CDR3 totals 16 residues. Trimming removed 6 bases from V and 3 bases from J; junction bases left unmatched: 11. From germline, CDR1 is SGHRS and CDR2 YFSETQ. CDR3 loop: CASTRSAGVDTGELFF. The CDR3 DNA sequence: TGCGCCAGCACCAGGTCCGCGGGAGTCGACACCGGGGAGCTGTTTTTT.

This chain's CDR3 is CASSGTAQGTGELFF. The CDR3 nucleotides read TGTGCCAGTAGCGGGACAGCCCAGGGGACCGGGGAGCTGTTTTTT. The V gene is TRBV19, the J gene TRBJ2-2, with 7 nucleotides matching TRBD1. The germline gives CDR1 LNHDA, CDR2 SQIVND (reference sequence). J gave up 5 bases and V 6 bases, and 9 bases lay outside the gene matches. The CDR3 length is 15 residues.

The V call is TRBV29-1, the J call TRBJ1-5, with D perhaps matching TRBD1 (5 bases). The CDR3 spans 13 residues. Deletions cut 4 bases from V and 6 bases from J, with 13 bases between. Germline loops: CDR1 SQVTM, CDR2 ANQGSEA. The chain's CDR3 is CSVGEGAGQPQHF. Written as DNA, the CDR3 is TGCAGCGTTGGGGAAGGGGCTGGTCAGCCCCAGCATTTT.

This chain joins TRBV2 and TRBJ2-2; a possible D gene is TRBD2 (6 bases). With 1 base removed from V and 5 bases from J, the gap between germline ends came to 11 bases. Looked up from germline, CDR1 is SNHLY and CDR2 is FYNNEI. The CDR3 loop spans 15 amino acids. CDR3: CASSEEGGRTGELFF. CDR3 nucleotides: TGTGCCAGCAGTGAAGAGGGAGGACGTACCGGGGAGCTGTTTTTT.

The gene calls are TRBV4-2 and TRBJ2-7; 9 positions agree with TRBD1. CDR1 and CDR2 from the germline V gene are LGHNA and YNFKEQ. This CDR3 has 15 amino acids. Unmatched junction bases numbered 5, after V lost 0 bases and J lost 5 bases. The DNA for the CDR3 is TGTGCCAGCAGCCAAGAGGGGACAGGGATCGACGAGCAGTACTTC. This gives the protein CASSQEGTGIDEQYF.

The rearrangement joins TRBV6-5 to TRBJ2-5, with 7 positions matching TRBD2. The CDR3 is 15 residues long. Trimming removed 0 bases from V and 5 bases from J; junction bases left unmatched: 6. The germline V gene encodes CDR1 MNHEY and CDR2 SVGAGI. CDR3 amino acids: CASSYSGRKGETQYF. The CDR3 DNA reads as TGTGCCAGCAGTTACTCCGGGAGGAAGGGGGAGACCCAGTACTTC.

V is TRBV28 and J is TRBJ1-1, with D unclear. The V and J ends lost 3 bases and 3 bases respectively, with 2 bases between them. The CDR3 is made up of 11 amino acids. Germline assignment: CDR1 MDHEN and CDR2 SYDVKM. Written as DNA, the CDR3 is TGTGCCAGCAGTTTCTACACTGAAGCTTTCTTT. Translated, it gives CASSFYTEAFF. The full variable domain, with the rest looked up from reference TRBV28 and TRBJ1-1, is DVKVTQSSRYLVKRTGEKVFLECVQDMDHENMFWYRQDPGLGLRLIYFSYDVKMKEKGDIPEGYSVSREKKERFSLILESASTNQTSMYLCASSFYTEAFFGQGTRLTVV.

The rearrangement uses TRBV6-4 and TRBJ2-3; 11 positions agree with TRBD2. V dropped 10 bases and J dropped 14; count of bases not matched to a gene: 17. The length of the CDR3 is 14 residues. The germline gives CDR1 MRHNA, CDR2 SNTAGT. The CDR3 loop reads CATLPGTSGRYAYF. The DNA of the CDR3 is TGTGCCACCCTACCCGGGACTAGCGGCAGATACGCGTATTTT.

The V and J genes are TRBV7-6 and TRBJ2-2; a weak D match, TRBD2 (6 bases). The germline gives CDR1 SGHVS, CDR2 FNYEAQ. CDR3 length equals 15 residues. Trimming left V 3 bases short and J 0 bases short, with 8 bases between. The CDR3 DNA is TGTGCCAGCAGCTTGGAGGGAACGAACACCGGGGAGCTGTTTTTT. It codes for CASSLEGTNTGELFF.

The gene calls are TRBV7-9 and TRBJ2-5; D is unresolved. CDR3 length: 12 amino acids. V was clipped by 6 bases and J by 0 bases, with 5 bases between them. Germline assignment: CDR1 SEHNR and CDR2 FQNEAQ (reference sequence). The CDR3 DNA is TGTGCCAGCAGTCTTAACCAAGAGACCCAGTACTTC. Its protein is CASSLNQETQYF.

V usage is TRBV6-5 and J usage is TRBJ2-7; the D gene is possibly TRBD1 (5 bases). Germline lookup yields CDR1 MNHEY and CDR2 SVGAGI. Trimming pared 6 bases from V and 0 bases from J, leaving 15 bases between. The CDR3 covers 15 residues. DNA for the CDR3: TGTGCCAGCAGGCCAGGGAACCCTGGCTCCTACGAGCAGTACTTC. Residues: CASRPGNPGSYEQYF.

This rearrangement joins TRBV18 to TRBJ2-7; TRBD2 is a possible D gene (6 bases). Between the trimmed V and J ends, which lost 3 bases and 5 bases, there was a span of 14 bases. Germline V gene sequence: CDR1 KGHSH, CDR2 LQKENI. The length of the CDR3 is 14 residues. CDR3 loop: CASSPFAGNDEQYF. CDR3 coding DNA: TGTGCCAGCTCACCCTTCGCGGGAAACGACGAGCAGTACTTC.

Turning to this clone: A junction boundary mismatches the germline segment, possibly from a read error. In DNA, the CDR3 is TGTGCCAGCTCACCACCAAAGTCTAGCGGGAACAACGGGGAGCTGTTTTTT. Protein: CASSPPKSSGNNGELFF. The chain employs TRBV18 and TRBJ2-2, with 9 bases that match TRBD2. CDR1 is KGHSH and CDR2 is LQKENI in the germline V gene. The CDR3 covers 17 residues.

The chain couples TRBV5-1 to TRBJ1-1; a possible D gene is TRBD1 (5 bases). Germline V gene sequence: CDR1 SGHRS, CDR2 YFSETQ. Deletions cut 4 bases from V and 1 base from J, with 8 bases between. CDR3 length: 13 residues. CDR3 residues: CASSGQGNTEAFF. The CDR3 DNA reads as TGCGCCAGCAGCGGCCAGGGGAACACTGAAGCTTTCTTT.